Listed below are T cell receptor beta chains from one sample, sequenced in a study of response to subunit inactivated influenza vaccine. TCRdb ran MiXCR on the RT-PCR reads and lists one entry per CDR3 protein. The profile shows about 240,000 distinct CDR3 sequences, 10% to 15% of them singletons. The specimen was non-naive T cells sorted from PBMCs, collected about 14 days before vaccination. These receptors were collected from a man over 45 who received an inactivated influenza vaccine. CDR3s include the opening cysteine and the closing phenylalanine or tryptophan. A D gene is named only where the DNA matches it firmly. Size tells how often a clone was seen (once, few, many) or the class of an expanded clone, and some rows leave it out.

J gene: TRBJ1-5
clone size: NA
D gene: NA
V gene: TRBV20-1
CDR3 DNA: TGCAGTGCTAGAGTAGGTAAGGAGCGGAAAGAACCTCGGGGGCCCCAGCATTTT
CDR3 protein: CSARVGKERKEPRGPQHF

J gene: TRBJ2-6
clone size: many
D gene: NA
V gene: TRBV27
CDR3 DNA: TGTGCCTCCTGCACCAACTCTGGGGCCAACGTCCTGACTTTC
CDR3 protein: CASCTNSGANVLTF

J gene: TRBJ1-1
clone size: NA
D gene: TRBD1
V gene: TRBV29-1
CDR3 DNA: TGCAGCGACGTCAGGGGGGAGAACACTGAAGCTTTCTTT
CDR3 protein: CSDVRGENTEAFF

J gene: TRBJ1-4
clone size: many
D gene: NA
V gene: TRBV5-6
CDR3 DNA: TGTGCCAGCAGCTTGAGGCCTAATGAAAAACTGTTTTTT
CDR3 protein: CASSLRPNEKLFF

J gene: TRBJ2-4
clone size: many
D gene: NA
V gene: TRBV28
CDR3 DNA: TGTGCCAGCAGTTTCCTTTCGGGGGTTGAAGACATTCAGTACTTC
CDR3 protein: CASSFLSGVEDIQYF

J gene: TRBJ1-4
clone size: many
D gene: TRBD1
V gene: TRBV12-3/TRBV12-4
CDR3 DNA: TGTGCCAGCAGTCTAGGGACAGGAACTAATGAAAAACTGTTTTTT
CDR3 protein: CASSLGTGTNEKLFF

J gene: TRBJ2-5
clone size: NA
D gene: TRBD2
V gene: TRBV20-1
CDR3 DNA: TGCAGTGCTTTTCATTGGACTAGCGGGAACCAAGAGACCCAGTACTTC
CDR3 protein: CSAFHWTSGNQETQYF

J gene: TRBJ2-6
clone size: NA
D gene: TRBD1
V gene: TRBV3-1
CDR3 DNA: TGTGCCAGCAGCCATTCCGGGACAGCGCTCTCTGGGGCCAACGTCCTGACTTTC
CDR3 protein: CASSHSGTALSGANVLTF

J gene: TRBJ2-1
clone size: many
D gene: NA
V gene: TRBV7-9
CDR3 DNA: TGTGCCAGCAGCTCTCGGACAAACCCGAGCCAGTTCTTC
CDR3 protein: CASSSRTNPSQFF

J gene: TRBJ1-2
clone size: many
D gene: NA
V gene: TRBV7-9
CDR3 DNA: TGTGCCAGCAGCTTAGTCGCGTATGGCTACACCTTC
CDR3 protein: CASSLVAYGYTF

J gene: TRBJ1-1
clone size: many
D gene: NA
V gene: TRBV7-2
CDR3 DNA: TGTGCCAGCAAATCACGCAGGGAAACTGAAGCTTTCTTT
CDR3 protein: CASKSRRETEAFF

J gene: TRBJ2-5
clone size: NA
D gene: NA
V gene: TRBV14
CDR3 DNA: TGTGCCAGCAGTCCCGGCGCCGGCAACACCCAGTACTTC
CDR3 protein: CASSPGAGNTQYF

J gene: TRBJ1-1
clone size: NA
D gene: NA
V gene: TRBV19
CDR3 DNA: TGTGCCAGTGCTGAACGGGGGAGGGCAAACACTGAAGCTTTCTTT
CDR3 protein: CASAERGRANTEAFF

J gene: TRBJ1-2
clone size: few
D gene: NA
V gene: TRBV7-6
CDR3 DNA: TGTGCCAGCAGACGGGACCCTAACGCAGGCTACACCTTC
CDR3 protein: CASRRDPNAGYTF

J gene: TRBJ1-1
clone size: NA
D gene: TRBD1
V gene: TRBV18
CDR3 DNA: TGTGCCAGCTCATTCCTCGGATCGGACAGGGGCATTGAAGCTTTCTTT
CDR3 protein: CASSFLGSDRGIEAFF

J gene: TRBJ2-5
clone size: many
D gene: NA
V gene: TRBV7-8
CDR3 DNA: TGTGCCAGCAGCCAATACCGGGACACGACACAAGAGACCCAGTACTTC
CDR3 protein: CASSQYRDTTQETQYF

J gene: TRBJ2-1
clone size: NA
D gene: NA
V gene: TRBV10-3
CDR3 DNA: TGTGCCACCGTGGGGTTGGGCAATGAGCAGTTCTTC
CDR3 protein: CATVGLGNEQFF

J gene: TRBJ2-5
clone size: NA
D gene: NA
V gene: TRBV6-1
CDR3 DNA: TGTGCCAGCAGCGACCGTTGGATAAAAGAGACCCAGTACTTC
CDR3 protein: CASSDRWIKETQYF

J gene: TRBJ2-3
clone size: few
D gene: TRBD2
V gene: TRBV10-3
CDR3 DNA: TGTGCCATCAGTGCTAGCGGGAGAGATACGCAGTATTTT
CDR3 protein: CAISASGRDTQYF

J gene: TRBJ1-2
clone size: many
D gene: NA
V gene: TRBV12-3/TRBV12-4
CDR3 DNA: TGTGCCAGCAGTTCCGGGCGTGGGTATGGCTACACCTTC
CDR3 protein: CASSSGRGYGYTF

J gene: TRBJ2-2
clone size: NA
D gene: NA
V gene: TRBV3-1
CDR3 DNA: TGTGCCAGCAGCCCCCGAGCGCTAGAGAACACCGGGGAGCTGTTTTTT
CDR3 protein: CASSPRALENTGELFF

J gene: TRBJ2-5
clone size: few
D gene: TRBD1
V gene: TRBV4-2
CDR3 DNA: TGTGCCAGCAGCGCTTCCGGGACAGCTAAAGAGACCCAGTACTTC
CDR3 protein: CASSASGTAKETQYF

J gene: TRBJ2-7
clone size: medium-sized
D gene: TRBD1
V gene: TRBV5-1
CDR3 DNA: TGCGCCAGCAGCTACGGACAGGGGTCCTCCTACGAGCAGTACTTC
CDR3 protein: CASSYGQGSSYEQYF

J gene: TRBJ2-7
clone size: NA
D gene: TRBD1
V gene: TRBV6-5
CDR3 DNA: TGTGCCAGCAGTCACCCGGGACAGGGGTACGAGCAGTACTTC
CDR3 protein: CASSHPGQGYEQYF

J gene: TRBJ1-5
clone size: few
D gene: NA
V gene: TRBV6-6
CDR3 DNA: TGTGCCAGCAGTTACTTCCAGGATCAGCCCCAGCATTTT
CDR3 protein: CASSYFQDQPQHF

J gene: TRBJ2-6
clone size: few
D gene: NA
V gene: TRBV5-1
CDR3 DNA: TGCGCCAGCAGTTTCTGGGGGGCCAACGTCCTGACTTTC
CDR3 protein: CASSFWGANVLTF

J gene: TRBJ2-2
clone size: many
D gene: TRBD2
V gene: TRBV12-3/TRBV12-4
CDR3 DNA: TGTGCCAGCACCCCGGGGAGCGGGGGGGCCGGGGAGCTGTTTTTT
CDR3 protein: CASTPGSGGAGELFF

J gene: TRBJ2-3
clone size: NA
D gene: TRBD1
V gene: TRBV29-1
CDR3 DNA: TGCAGCGTGCTCCGGGACAGGGTTTTTCTTTTGGCAGATACGCAGTATTTT
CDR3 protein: CSVLRDRVFLLADTQYF

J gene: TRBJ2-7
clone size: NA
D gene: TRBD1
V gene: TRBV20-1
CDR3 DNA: TGCAGTGCTAGGACAGGGTGGGACAACGAGCAGTACTTC
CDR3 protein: CSARTGWDNEQYF

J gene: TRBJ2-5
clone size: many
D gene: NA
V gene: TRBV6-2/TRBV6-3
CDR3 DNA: TGTGCCAGCAGTTACCTTACAGGGTTGAGAGAGACCCAGTACTTC
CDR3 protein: CASSYLTGLRETQYF

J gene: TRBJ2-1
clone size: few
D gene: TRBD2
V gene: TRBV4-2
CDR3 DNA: TGTGCCAGCAGCCAAGACTTCGGGCTAGCGGGGGGGCTGTTGAATGAGCAGTTCTTC
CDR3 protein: CASSQDFGLAGGLLNEQFF

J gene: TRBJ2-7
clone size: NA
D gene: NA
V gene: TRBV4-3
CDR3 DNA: TGCGCCAGCAGCCAAGATTACACAGCCTACGAGCAGTACTTC
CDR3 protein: CASSQDYTAYEQYF

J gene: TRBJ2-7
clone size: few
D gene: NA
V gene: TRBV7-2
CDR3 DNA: TGTGCCAGCAGCCTGGATTCTGCCTCGGGGAGGGAGCAGTACTTC
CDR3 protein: CASSLDSASGREQYF

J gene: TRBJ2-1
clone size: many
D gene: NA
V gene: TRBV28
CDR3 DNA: TGTGCCAGCAGTTTGCTTCGGGAGCAGTTCTTC
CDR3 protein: CASSLLREQFF

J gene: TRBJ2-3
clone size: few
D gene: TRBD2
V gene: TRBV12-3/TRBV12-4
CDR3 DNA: TGTGCCAGCAGTTTGCGGGGGGGCTTTGATACGCAGTATTTT
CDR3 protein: CASSLRGGFDTQYF

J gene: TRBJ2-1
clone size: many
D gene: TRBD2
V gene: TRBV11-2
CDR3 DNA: TGTGCCAGCAGCTTAGAGTCTAGCGGCAGCTCCTACAATGAGCAGTTCTTC
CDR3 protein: CASSLESSGSSYNEQFF

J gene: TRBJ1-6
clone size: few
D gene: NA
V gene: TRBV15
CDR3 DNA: TGTGCCACCAGCAGCGGACAGACCGCAAATTCACCCCTCCACTTT
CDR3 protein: CATSSGQTANSPLHF

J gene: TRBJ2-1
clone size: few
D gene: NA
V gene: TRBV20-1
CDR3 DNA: TGCAGTGCTTTAGCGGTGAGCTCCTACAATGAGCAGTTCTTC
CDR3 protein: CSALAVSSYNEQFF

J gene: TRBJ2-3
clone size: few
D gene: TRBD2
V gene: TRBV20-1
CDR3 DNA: TGCAGTGCTAGAGGGAAGCGGGAGTTAACAGATACGCAGTATTTT
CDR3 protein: CSARGKRELTDTQYF

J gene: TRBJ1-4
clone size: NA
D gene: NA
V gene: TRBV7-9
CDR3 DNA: TGTGCCAGCAGATCCTTGGATGACGGTGAAAAACTGTTTTTT
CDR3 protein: CASRSLDDGEKLFF

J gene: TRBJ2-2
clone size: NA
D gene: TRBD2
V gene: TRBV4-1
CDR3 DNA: TGCGCCAGCAGCCAAGAACTAGCGGGGGGCTCCGGGGAGCTGTTTTTT
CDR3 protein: CASSQELAGGSGELFF

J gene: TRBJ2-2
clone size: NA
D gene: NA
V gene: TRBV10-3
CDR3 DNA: TGTGCCATCGGGGGTTGGACCGGGGAGCTGTTTTTT
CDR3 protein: CAIGGWTGELFF

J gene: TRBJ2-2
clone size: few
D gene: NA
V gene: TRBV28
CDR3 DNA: TGTGCCAGCAGTTCTGCGAGGGTCTTAAGTGTCGGGGAGCTGTTTTTT
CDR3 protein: CASSSARVLSVGELFF

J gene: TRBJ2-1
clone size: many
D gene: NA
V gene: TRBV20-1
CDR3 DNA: TGCAGTGCTAGAGATCTGAACGGGGGCCTCTCCTACAATGAGCAGTTCTTC
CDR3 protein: CSARDLNGGLSYNEQFF

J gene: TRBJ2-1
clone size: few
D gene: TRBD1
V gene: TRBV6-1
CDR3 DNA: TGTGCCAGCGAGGGACAGGGCGATGAGCAGTTCTTC
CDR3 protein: CASEGQGDEQFF

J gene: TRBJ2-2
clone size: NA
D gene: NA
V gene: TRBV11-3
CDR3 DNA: TGTGCCAGCAGCGATCACTACAACACCGGGGAGCTGTTTTTT
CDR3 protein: CASSDHYNTGELFF

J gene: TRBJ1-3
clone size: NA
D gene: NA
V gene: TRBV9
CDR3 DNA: TGTGCCAGCAGCGAGGACTTGGGGAACACCATATATTTT
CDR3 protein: CASSEDLGNTIYF

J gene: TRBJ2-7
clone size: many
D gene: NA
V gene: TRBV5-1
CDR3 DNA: TGCGCCAGCAGCTCAACACAACCGGGCGACCCCGAGCAGTACTTC
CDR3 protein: CASSSTQPGDPEQYF